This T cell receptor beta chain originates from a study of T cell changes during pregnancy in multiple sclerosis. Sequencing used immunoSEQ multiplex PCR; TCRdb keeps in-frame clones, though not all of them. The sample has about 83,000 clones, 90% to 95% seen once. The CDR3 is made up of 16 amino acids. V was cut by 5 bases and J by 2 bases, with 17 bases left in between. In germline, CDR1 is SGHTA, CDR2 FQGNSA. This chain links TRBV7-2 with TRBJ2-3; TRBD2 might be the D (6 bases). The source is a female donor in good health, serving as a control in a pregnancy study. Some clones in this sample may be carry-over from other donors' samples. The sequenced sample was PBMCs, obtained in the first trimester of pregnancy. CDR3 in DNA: TGTGCCAGCAGCGGAGAGGGCGGGATATACACAGATACGCAGTATTTT. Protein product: CASSGEGGIYTDTQYF.